This TCR beta chain stems from a study of vaccination effects on CD4 cells after COVID-19. Prior to sequencing, the ViraFEST assay stimulated PBMC with viral peptide pools, which expanded the antigen-specific CD4+ T cells. Following culture for around 9 days, CD4+ T cells were isolated. A positive SARS-CoV-2 PCR test fell between March and December 2020. General study findings and limits: Marked clonal contraction was seen in infection- and vaccine-induced clones late after vaccination.

As concerns this clone: Its specificity is not known.

The protocol was immunoSEQ multiplex PCR, while the TCRdb copy is restricted to in-frame clones and leaves out a portion. The sample includes under 80,000 clones, around 70% seen only once; the top ten take around 5%. This CDR3 is built from 14 residues. Germline V gene data show CDR1 as MGHDK and CDR2 as SYGVNS. V gave up 7 bases and J gave up 5 bases; unmatched junction bases: 4. This sequence originates from a human donor who had a prior SARS-CoV-2 infection. The V gene is TRBV25-1, the J gene TRBJ2-1; 11 nucleotides line up with TRBD2. The sample in question was CD4+ T cells from PBMCs cultured with HIV peptides, obtained before COVID-19 vaccination. Indicated subset: HIV-1 Nef peptide pool negative control/reference culture. In DNA form, the CDR3 reads TGTGCCAGCACTCTAGCGGGAGGAAACAATGAGCAGTTCTTC. Translated, it gives CASTLAGGNNEQFF.